The rows below give T cell receptor beta chains drawn from one sample of a study of shared clonotypes between healthy human individuals. Method: immunoSEQ multiplex PCR; TCRdb's copy keeps in-frame clones and lacks some. The sample has millions of clones, around 95% seen once; the top ten hold under 0.15%. The sample consisted of naive CD4+ T cells sorted from blood. The receptor set was obtained from a man between 18 and 29 years old in good health. CDR3s include the opening cysteine and the closing phenylalanine or tryptophan. D genes are given only for firm matches. Clone size is given for some rows only: seen once, a few or many times, or a class if the clone is expanded.

CDR3aa: CASSQAVLGQGNSYEQYF
CDR3nt: TGCGCCAGCAGCCAAGCTGTCCTGGGACAGGGGAATTCCTACGAGCAGTACTTC
j_gene: TRBJ2-7
v_gene: TRBV4-3
abundance: -
d_gene: TRBD1

CDR3aa: CASSLAYEKLFF
CDR3nt: TGTGCCAGCAGCTTAGCGTATGAAAAACTGTTTTTT
j_gene: TRBJ1-4
v_gene: TRBV7-2
abundance: -
d_gene: -

CDR3aa: CASSRLAAARETQYF
CDR3nt: TGTGCCAGCAGCAGACTAGCGGCTGCGAGGGAGACCCAGTACTTC
j_gene: TRBJ2-5
v_gene: TRBV7-9
abundance: -
d_gene: TRBD2

CDR3aa: CASSLAGGSTDTQYF
CDR3nt: TGTGCCAGCAGCTTGGCGGGAGGGAGCACAGATACGCAGTATTTT
j_gene: TRBJ2-3
v_gene: TRBV5-4
abundance: -
d_gene: TRBD2

CDR3aa: CASSLLTSGVETQYF
CDR3nt: TGCGCCAGCAGCTTGTTGACTAGCGGGGTTGAGACCCAGTACTTC
j_gene: TRBJ2-5
v_gene: TRBV5-1
abundance: -
d_gene: TRBD2

CDR3aa: CASSLLYGTDTQYF
CDR3nt: TGTGCCAGCAGTTTATTGTACGGCACAGATACGCAGTATTTT
j_gene: TRBJ2-3
v_gene: TRBV28
abundance: once
d_gene: -

CDR3aa: CASSLRANYGYTF
CDR3nt: TGTGCCAGCAGCTTAAGGGCGAACTATGGCTACACCTTC
j_gene: TRBJ1-2
v_gene: TRBV7-9
abundance: -
d_gene: -

CDR3aa: CASGLASGLNSYEQYF
CDR3nt: TGTGCTAGTGGTTTGGCCTCGGGACTGAACTCCTACGAGCAGTACTTC
j_gene: TRBJ2-7
v_gene: TRBV12-5
abundance: -
d_gene: -

CDR3aa: CASSELGYEQYF
CDR3nt: TGTGCCAGCAGTGAACTCGGCTACGAGCAGTACTTC
j_gene: TRBJ2-7
v_gene: TRBV2
abundance: -
d_gene: -

CDR3aa: CASSQGTVGTEAFF
CDR3nt: TGCGCCAGCAGCCAAGGGACAGTGGGGACTGAAGCTTTCTTT
j_gene: TRBJ1-1
v_gene: TRBV4-3
abundance: once
d_gene: -

CDR3aa: CSVELYGQKNTEAFF
CDR3nt: TGCAGCGTTGAGTTGTATGGACAGAAGAACACTGAAGCTTTCTTT
j_gene: TRBJ1-1
v_gene: TRBV29-1
abundance: -
d_gene: -

CDR3aa: CASSHQADSNSPLHF
CDR3nt: TGTGCCAGCAGCCACCAAGCGGATTCAAATTCACCCCTCCACTTT
j_gene: TRBJ1-6
v_gene: TRBV7-2
abundance: -
d_gene: -

CDR3aa: CAWSAPGEVVHEQYF
CDR3nt: TGTGCCTGGAGTGCCCCGGGAGAAGTGGTCCACGAGCAGTACTTC
j_gene: TRBJ2-7
v_gene: TRBV30
abundance: -
d_gene: -

CDR3aa: CAISEYGLVTGGSETQYF
CDR3nt: TGTGCCATCAGTGAATACGGACTCGTGACGGGGGGCAGCGAGACGCAGTATTTT
j_gene: TRBJ2-3
v_gene: TRBV10-3
abundance: -
d_gene: -

CDR3aa: CASSPDITDTQYF
CDR3nt: TGTGCCAGCTCACCTGACATCACAGATACGCAGTATTTT
j_gene: TRBJ2-3
v_gene: TRBV18
abundance: -
d_gene: -

CDR3aa: CASSARGDSQETQYF
CDR3nt: TGTGCCAGCAGCGCTAGGGGGGACAGCCAAGAGACCCAGTACTTC
j_gene: TRBJ2-5
v_gene: TRBV9
abundance: -
d_gene: -

CDR3aa: CASSPTGAGNTIYF
CDR3nt: TGTGCCAGCAGCCCGACAGGGGCTGGAAACACCATATATTTT
j_gene: TRBJ1-3
v_gene: TRBV9
abundance: -
d_gene: TRBD1

CDR3aa: CASSPGTDSRNTEAFF
CDR3nt: TGTGCCAGCAGCCCCGGGACGGACTCCAGAAACACTGAAGCTTTCTTT
j_gene: TRBJ1-1
v_gene: TRBV11-2
abundance: once
d_gene: -

CDR3aa: CASSVDRGGYNEQFF
CDR3nt: TGTGCCAGCAGCGTTGACAGGGGAGGCTACAATGAGCAGTTCTTC
j_gene: TRBJ2-1
v_gene: TRBV9
abundance: -
d_gene: TRBD1

CDR3aa: CASHFGRDEKLFF
CDR3nt: TGTGCCAGCCATTTCGGCAGGGACGAAAAACTGTTTTTT
j_gene: TRBJ1-4
v_gene: TRBV18
abundance: -
d_gene: -

CDR3aa: CASSREIAGGGNEQFF
CDR3nt: TGTGCCAGCAGCCGAGAAATAGCGGGAGGAGGCAATGAGCAGTTCTTC
j_gene: TRBJ2-1
v_gene: TRBV7-2
abundance: -
d_gene: TRBD2

CDR3aa: CASRRDWSSYEQYF
CDR3nt: TGTGCCAGCAGAAGGGACTGGAGCTCCTACGAGCAGTACTTC
j_gene: TRBJ2-7
v_gene: TRBV11-2
abundance: -
d_gene: -

CDR3aa: CASSLGDRGYEQYF
CDR3nt: TGTGCCAGCAGTCTTGGGGACAGGGGCTACGAGCAGTACTTC
j_gene: TRBJ2-7
v_gene: TRBV6-6
abundance: -
d_gene: TRBD1

CDR3aa: CASSWTSDTDTQYF
CDR3nt: TGTGCCAGCAGCTGGACTTCCGACACAGATACGCAGTATTTT
j_gene: TRBJ2-3
v_gene: TRBV5-4
abundance: -
d_gene: -

CDR3aa: CASSLRVPGGPGELFF
CDR3nt: TGCGCCAGCAGCCTCCGCGTCCCAGGGGGCCCCGGGGAGCTGTTTTTT
j_gene: TRBJ2-2
v_gene: TRBV4-1
abundance: -
d_gene: TRBD1

CDR3aa: CASSPGRQYKETQYF
CDR3nt: TGTGCCAGCAGCCCGGGCCGGCAGTATAAAGAGACCCAGTACTTC
j_gene: TRBJ2-5
v_gene: TRBV7-2
abundance: -
d_gene: -

CDR3aa: CASSPEEDTQYF
CDR3nt: TGTGCCAGCTCACCAGAGGAGGATACGCAGTATTTT
j_gene: TRBJ2-3
v_gene: TRBV18
abundance: -
d_gene: -

CDR3aa: CASSPRPGNQPQHF
CDR3nt: TGTGCCAGCAGCCCTAGACCAGGGAATCAGCCCCAGCATTTT
j_gene: TRBJ1-5
v_gene: TRBV7-2
abundance: -
d_gene: -

CDR3aa: CASSSYGGNQPQHF
CDR3nt: TGTGCCAGCAGTTCTTACGGCGGGAATCAGCCCCAGCATTTT
j_gene: TRBJ1-5
v_gene: TRBV6-5
abundance: -
d_gene: -